This TCR beta chain was sequenced for a study of T cell responses to AZD1222 COVID-19 vaccine. General study findings and limits: Dominant at 160-218 and 743-854, vaccine-associated CD4 TCRs also spanned spike.

The CDR3 length is 13 residues. CDR1 is SGDLS, CDR2 YYNGEE, per germline. The table came from immunoSEQ multiplex PCR; TCRdb's copy has only in-frame clones and leaves some out. The data hold 90,000 to 120,000 clones, with around nine tenths observed a single time. Points on this clone: Its antigen is as yet unknown. Compared with germline, one end of the junction differs, possibly owing to a read error.

The receptor was derived from an adult who received the MenACWY meningococcal vaccine as a control. The sample was peripheral blood, taken 28 days after the second dose of the MenACWY control vaccine. The rearrangement uses TRBV9 and TRBJ2-3; 11 bases are a match to TRBD2. This CDR3 reads CASSVNSGGALDF. The CDR3 DNA reads as TGTGCCAGCAGCGTAAATAGCGGGGGGGCTTTGGATTTT.